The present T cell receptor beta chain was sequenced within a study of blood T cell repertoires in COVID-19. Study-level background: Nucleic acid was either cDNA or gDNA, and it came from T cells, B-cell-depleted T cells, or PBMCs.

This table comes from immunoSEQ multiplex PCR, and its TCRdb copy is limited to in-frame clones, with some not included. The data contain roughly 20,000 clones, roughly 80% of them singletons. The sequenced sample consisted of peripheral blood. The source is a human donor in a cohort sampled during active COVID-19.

The CDR3 is CASSRDRGSGELFF. In DNA, the CDR3 is TGTGCCAGCAGCCGGGACAGGGGTTCCGGGGAGCTGTTTTTT. V is TRBV5-4 and J is TRBJ2-2; 10 nucleotides agree with TRBD1. V trimming: 4 bases; J trimming: 6 bases; junction bases outside the gene matches: 3. Germline-derived CDR1 and CDR2 are SGHNT and YYREEE (reference sequence). The CDR3 runs to 14 residues.